This record looks at one T cell receptor beta chain sequence and its context. Its antigen is undetermined. These data originate in a study of vaccination and CD4 T cells after COVID-19. As for the study in general: Each participant underwent a two-dose regimen of either the BNT162b2 or the mRNA-1273 vaccine. Broader study findings: Clonotypes reactive to SARS-CoV-2 had a median that went up from 21 to 38, but not significantly.

Treatment here: roughly 10-day PBMC culture with coronavirus spike peptide pools or control peptides (ViraFEST assay). ViraFEST expanded antigen-specific T cells with peptide pools, then sequenced TCRs. The V gene's germline CDR1 is SGHTA and CDR2 FQGNSA. The CDR3 length is 15 residues. Trimming pared 7 bases from V and 0 bases from J, leaving 13 bases between. Cultured CD4+ T-cell DNA underwent Oncomine TCR Beta short-read sequencing. TCRdb independently ran MiXCR on the PCR reads; one entry per CDR3 protein. The repertoire holds about 10,000 distinct CDR3 sequences, with about 28% as singletons. Sequencing was performed on CD4+ T cells from blood, cultured in vitro, taken after SARS-CoV-2 vaccination. The clonotype was recovered from a human donor who had recovered from COVID-19. The chain employs TRBV7-2 and TRBJ1-5, with D possibly matching TRBD1 (6 bases). CDR3 DNA sequence: TGTGCCAGCACCATGGGACAAGTTAGCAATCAGCCCCAGCATTTT. Its translation: CASTMGQVSNQPQHF.